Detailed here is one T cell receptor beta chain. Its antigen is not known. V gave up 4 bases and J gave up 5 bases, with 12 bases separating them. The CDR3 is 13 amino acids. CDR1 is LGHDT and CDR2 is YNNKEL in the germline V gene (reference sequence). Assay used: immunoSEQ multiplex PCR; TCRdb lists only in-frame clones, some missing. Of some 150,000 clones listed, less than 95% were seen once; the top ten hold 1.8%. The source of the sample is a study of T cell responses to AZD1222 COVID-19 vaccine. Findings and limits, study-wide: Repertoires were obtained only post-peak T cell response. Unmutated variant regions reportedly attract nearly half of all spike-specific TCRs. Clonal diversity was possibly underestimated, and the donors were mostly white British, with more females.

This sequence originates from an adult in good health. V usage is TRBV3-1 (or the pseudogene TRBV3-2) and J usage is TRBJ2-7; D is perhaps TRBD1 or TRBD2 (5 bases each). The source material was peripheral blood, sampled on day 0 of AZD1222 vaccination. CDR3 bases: TGTGCCAGCAGCCTTCCAGGGAGTCACGAGCAGTACTTC. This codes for CASSLPGSHEQYF.